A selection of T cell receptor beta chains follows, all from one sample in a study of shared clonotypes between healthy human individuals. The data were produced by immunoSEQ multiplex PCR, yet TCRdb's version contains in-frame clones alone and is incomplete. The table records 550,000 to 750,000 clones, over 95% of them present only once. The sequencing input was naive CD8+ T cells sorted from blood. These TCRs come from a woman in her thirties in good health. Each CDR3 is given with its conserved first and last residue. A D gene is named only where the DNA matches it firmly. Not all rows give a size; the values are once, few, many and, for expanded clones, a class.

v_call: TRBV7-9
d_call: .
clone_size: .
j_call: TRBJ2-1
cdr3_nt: TGTGCCAGCACGTGGGGTGCCCTAGCCCTGGGGCAGTTCTTC
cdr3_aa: CASTWGALALGQFF

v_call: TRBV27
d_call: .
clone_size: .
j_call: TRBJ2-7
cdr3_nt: TGTGCCAGCAGTCCAGAGGCGGTAAGCTCCTACGAGCAGTACTTC
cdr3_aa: CASSPEAVSSYEQYF

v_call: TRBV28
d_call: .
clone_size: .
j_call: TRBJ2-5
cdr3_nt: TGTACCAGCATTGGGGATCGGGGGACCCAGTACTTC
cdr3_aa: CTSIGDRGTQYF

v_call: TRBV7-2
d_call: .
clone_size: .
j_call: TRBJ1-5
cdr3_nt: TGTGCCAGCAGCTTAGGTACAGCCACTTATCAGCCCCAGCATTTT
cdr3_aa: CASSLGTATYQPQHF

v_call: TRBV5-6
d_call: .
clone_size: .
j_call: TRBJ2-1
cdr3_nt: TGTGCCAGCAGCCAGACGGACAACTACAATGAGCAGTTCTTC
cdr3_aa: CASSQTDNYNEQFF

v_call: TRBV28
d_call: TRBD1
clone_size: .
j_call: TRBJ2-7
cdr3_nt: TGTGCCAGCAGTTTTCCGGGGACAGGCACCTACGAGCAGTACTTC
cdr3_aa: CASSFPGTGTYEQYF

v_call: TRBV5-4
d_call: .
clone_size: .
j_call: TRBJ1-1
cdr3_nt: TGTGCCAGCAGCTTGTTAGGAGAAGCTTTCTTT
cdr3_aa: CASSLLGEAFF

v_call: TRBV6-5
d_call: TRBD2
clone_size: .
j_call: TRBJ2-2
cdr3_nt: TGTGCCAGCAGTTCAACGGGACTAACGAACACCGGGGAGCTGTTTTTT
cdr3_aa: CASSSTGLTNTGELFF

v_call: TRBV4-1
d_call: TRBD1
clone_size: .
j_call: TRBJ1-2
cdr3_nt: TGCGCCAGCAGCCAAGAGACAGGGATCCTTTATGGCTACACCTTC
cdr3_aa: CASSQETGILYGYTF

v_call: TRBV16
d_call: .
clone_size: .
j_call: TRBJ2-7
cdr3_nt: TGTGCCAGCAGCCTCGGTTACGAGCAGTACTTC
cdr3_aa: CASSLGYEQYF

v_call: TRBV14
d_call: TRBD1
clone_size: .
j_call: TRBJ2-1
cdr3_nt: TGTGCCAGCAGCCAAGGGACAGGGTACAATGAGCAGTTCTTC
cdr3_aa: CASSQGTGYNEQFF

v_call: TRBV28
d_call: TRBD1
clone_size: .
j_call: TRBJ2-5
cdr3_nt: TGTGCCAGCAGGAGAGGACAGGGACTCCAAGAGACCCAGTACTTC
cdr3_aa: CASRRGQGLQETQYF

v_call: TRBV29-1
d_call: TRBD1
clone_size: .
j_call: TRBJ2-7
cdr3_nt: TGCAGCGTTGAAGCCGAAGCGACAGGGCACCCCTCCTACGAGCAGTACTTC
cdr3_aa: CSVEAEATGHPSYEQYF

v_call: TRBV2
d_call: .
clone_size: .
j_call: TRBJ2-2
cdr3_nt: TGTGCCAGCGCCAAAGAGGGCGAATCCGACGGGGAGCTGTTTTTT
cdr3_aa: CASAKEGESDGELFF

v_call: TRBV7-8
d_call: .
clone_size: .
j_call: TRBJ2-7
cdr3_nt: TGTGCCAGCAGCTTAGCGACAGTAGCCTACGAGCAGTACTTC
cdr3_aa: CASSLATVAYEQYF

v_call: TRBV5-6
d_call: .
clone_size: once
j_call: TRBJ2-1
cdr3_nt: TGTGCCAGCAGTCACTTGGACTCAAACAATGAGCAGTTCTTC
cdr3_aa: CASSHLDSNNEQFF